These 10 T cell receptor beta chains were sequenced from one sample in a study of T cells in Graves' hyperthyroidism and ophthalmopathy. The source material, RNA transcripts, was used to amplify TCR beta CDR3 regions. An initial round of RT-PCR targeting the TCR CDR3 relied on the HTBI primer set. TCRdb re-called the multiplex PCR reads with MiXCR, one entry per CDR3 protein. The sample shows more than 150,000 distinct CDR3 sequences, 15% to 20% of them seen only once. Input material: blood. These receptors were collected from a woman aged 50 to 60 with Graves' hyperthyroidism.

This clonotype was detected many times. This chain connects TRBV6-5 to TRBJ2-3, with 9 bases aligning to TRBD2. Germline CDR1 is MNHEY and CDR2 is SVGAGI. The CDR3 is 16 residues long. Unmatched junction bases numbered 7, after V lost 0 bases and J lost 6 bases. The CDR3 loop reads CASSYSYAGGLDTQYF. For the CDR3, the DNA is TGTGCCAGCAGTTACTCGTATGCGGGGGGGCTTGATACGCAGTATTTT.

This clonotype was found many times. The chain has TRBV20-1 and TRBJ2-7; the D gene is possibly TRBD1 (6 bases). The CDR3 length is 14 residues. Germline V CDR1 and CDR2: DFQATT, SNEGSKA (reference sequence). V gave up 6 bases and J gave up 4 bases, with 19 bases separating them. CDR3 sequence reads: CSALPGTRRYEQYF. DNA for the CDR3: TGCAGTGCCCTTCCGGGGACAAGGAGATACGAGCAGTACTTC.

This clonotype showed up just a few times. V is TRBV6-1 and J is TRBJ2-3; a weak D match, TRBD1 (6 bases). The CDR3 has 16 amino acids. The germline V gene has CDR1 MNHNS and CDR2 SASEGT. Trimming pared 7 bases from V and 0 bases from J, leaving 17 bases between. Here the CDR3 reads CASIPDGTTSTDTQYF. Written as DNA, the CDR3 is TGTGCCAGCATCCCCGATGGGACAACTAGCACAGATACGCAGTATTTT.

The genes are TRBV4-1 and TRBJ2-2; 7 positions agree with TRBD1. The CDR3 runs to 18 residues. V shed 0 bases, J shed 1 base, and the junction held 8 bases outside the gene matches. Germline CDR1 is MGHRA and CDR2 is YSYEKL. In DNA form, the CDR3 reads TGCGCCAGCAGCCAAGATCCCTTAACAGGGGAGAACACCGGGGAGCTGTTTTTT. This gives the protein CASSQDPLTGENTGELFF.

This clonotype was seen many times. V gene TRBV28 combines with J gene TRBJ2-1; the match to TRBD1 covers 7 bases. CDR3 length equals 12 residues. Trimming at V came to 6 bases and at J to 8 bases, leaving 4 bases not matched to a gene. CDR1 MDHEN and CDR2 SYDVKM come from the germline V gene. CDR3 in amino acids: CASSTTGDEQFF. The CDR3 DNA reads as TGTGCCAGCAGCACCACAGGGGATGAGCAGTTCTTC.

This clonotype was seen repeatedly, ten times or more. This chain links TRBV11-2 with TRBJ1-2; 9 bases fit TRBD1. The CDR3 has 13 amino acids. J gave up 7 bases and V 5 bases, and 5 bases lay outside the gene matches. Germline V gene data show CDR1 as SGHAT and CDR2 as FQNNGV. CDR3 nucleotide sequence: TGTGCCAGCAGCAAGGACAGGGGTTTTGGCTACACCTTC. Residues: CASSKDRGFGYTF.

V gene TRBV5-8 combines with J gene TRBJ2-7; D remains unclear. Looked up from germline, CDR1 is SGHTS and CDR2 is YDEGEE. V was pared by 6 bases and J by 3 bases, with 10 bases between. The CDR3 extends over 12 amino acids. In DNA, the CDR3 is TGTGCCAGCAACCCGACTGACTACGAGCAGTACTTC. Encoded protein: CASNPTDYEQYF. The full variable domain, its missing parts supplied by reference TRBV5-8 and TRBJ2-7, is EAGVTQSPTHLIKTRGQQATLRCSPISGHTSVYWYQQALGLGLQFLLWYDEGEERNRGNFPPRFSGRQFPNYSSELNVNALELEDSALYLCASNPTDYEQYFGPGTRLTVT.

This clonotype was seen ten or more times. V and J are TRBV20-1 and TRBJ1-5, with a tentative D call TRBD1 (6 bases). With 6 bases removed from V and 4 bases from J, the gap between germline ends came to 19 bases. Germline values: CDR1 DFQATT, CDR2 SNEGSKA (reference sequence). The CDR3 sequence is 15 residues long. The CDR3 DNA reads TGCAGTGCCAGCAGGTCCCCAGGGGCAAATCAGCCCCAGCATTTT. Protein product: CSASRSPGANQPQHF.

This clonotype came up many times. The chain links TRBV2 to TRBJ2-5; 7 bases map to TRBD1. The V segment lost 7 bases and the J segment 4 bases; nucleotides outside the gene matches: 6. The CDR3 consists of 13 residues. CDR1 and CDR2 (germline): SNHLY, FYNNEI. CDR3 sequence reads: CASNRGTGETQYF. Here the CDR3 DNA reads TGTGCCAGCAACAGGGGAACGGGAGAGACCCAGTACTTC.

In its sample, this clonotype was seen many times. The chain joins TRBV2 to TRBJ1-3; a weak D match, TRBD1 (5 bases). V was clipped by 4 bases and J by 0 bases, with 10 bases between them. There are 15 residues in the CDR3. Germline V CDR1 and CDR2: SNHLY, FYNNEI. Here the CDR3 DNA reads TGTGCCAGCAGTGTGGACATCAGCTCTGGAAACACCATATATTTT. Translation gives CASSVDISSGNTIYF.